This TCR beta chain was recorded in a study of shared clonotypes between healthy human individuals. Findings and caveats of the study: Generally, estimated richness proved larger in naive subsets than it did in memory subsets. It was observed that 5% to 6% of naive CD4 clonotypes were shared across several donors.

The count of this clone is one. What it binds is unknown. Selected positively for CCR7 and CD45RO-negative, naive CD8 cells excluded terminally differentiated effector memory CD45RA+ cells. The CDR3 is 18 amino acids. Germline V CDR1 and CDR2: SGHVS, FQNEAQ. After removal of 4 bases from V and 0 bases from J, the junction contained 10 bases not matched to a gene. A roughly 200 ng quantity of DNA, some 30,000 T cell genomes, went into the sorted-subset replicate PCRs. Sequencing was performed with immunoSEQ multiplex PCR; in TCRdb, only in-frame clones are kept and a portion is missing. The table includes millions of clones, 85% to 95% detected once.

The chain has TRBV7-8 and TRBJ2-3, with 10 nucleotides matching TRBD2. The sample taken for sequencing was naive CD8+ T cells from PBMCs. The receptor was derived from a man aged 18-30 years in good health. Some clones in this sample may be carry-over from other donors' samples. The CDR3 region is CASSSSGSFSLSTDTQYF. For the CDR3, the DNA is TGTGCCAGCAGCTCTAGCGGGAGTTTTTCGCTTAGCACAGATACGCAGTATTTT.